A selection of T cell receptor beta chains follows, all from one sample in a study of cytomegalovirus exposure and HLA in healthy donors. Only in-frame clones appear in the TCRdb table, and some are missing; sequencing was by immunoSEQ multiplex PCR. Of 100,000 to 150,000 clones in the sample, 80% were seen once. The sample was PBMCs. The receptors were sampled from a man aged 30 to 45 in good health and CMV-seronegative. Both conserved end residues are part of each CDR3. D genes are given only for firm matches. Part of the rows lack a size; the others show once, few, many or a class for expanded clones.

abundance	d_gene	v_gene	j_gene	CDR3aa	CDR3nt
-	-	TRBV7-9	TRBJ1-4	CASSLTVTNEKLFF	TGTGCCAGCAGCTTGACAGTAACTAATGAAAAACTGTTTTTT
-	-	TRBV7-8	TRBJ1-2	CASSLWGDGFRGYTF	TGTGCCAGCAGCTTATGGGGGGACGGTTTTCGGGGCTACACCTTC
-	TRBD2	TRBV4-3	TRBJ2-7	CASSQGVKWREAPSYEQYF	TGCGCCAGCAGCCAAGGAGTAAAATGGCGGGAGGCACCTTCCTACGAGCAGTACTTC
-	-	TRBV28	TRBJ1-6	CASRAGWSYNSPLHF	TGTGCCAGCAGAGCAGGGTGGTCCTATAATTCACCCCTCCACTTT
-	-	TRBV7-2	TRBJ1-3	CASSDVGQPSGNTIYF	TGTGCCAGCAGCGACGTAGGACAGCCCTCGGGAAACACCATATATTTT
-	-	TRBV19	TRBJ1-1	CASSPSDRNTEAFF	TGTGCCAGTAGTCCGTCGGACAGGAACACTGAAGCTTTCTTT
-	TRBD1	TRBV18	TRBJ2-5	CASSEDRGLYQETQYF	TGTGCCAGCTCAGAAGACAGGGGGTTGTACCAAGAGACCCAGTACTTC
once	-	TRBV9	TRBJ2-1	CASRKAGSQNNEQFF	TGTGCCAGCAGAAAAGCGGGTTCCCAAAACAATGAGCAGTTCTTC
-	-	TRBV6-1	TRBJ1-2	CASSEAAGPYGYTF	TGTGCCAGCAGTGAAGCAGCTGGTCCCTATGGCTACACCTTC
few	-	TRBV19	TRBJ2-2	CASTQGWDTGELFF	TGTGCCAGTACCCAGGGCTGGGACACCGGGGAGCTGTTTTTT
few	-	TRBV27	TRBJ1-1	CASSQVGAGAFF	TGTGCCAGCAGCCAAGTGGGGGCTGGAGCTTTCTTT
-	-	TRBV30	TRBJ2-7	CAWLRDSGGSYEQYF	TGTGCCTGGCTAAGGGACAGTGGGGGGTCCTACGAGCAGTACTTC
-	TRBD2	TRBV7-2	TRBJ2-3	CASSLVAGVYLDTQYF	TGTGCCAGCAGCTTAGTGGCGGGAGTGTACCTAGATACGCAGTATTTT
-	TRBD2	TRBV10-3	TRBJ2-5	CAISETLAGETQYF	TGTGCCATCAGTGAGACGCTAGCGGGAGAGACCCAGTACTTC
few	TRBD2	TRBV9	TRBJ2-5	CASSKISGSTETQYF	TGTGCCAGCAGCAAAATCAGCGGGAGTACGGAGACCCAGTACTTC
once	-	TRBV6-6	TRBJ1-5	CASSYAGVGQPQNF	TGTGCCAGCAGTTACGCAGGGGTGGGTCAGCCCCAGAATTTT
-	-	TRBV29-1	TRBJ2-6	CSVDGQNSGANVLTF	TGCAGCGTAGACGGACAGAACTCTGGGGCCAACGTCCTGACTTTC
-	TRBD1	TRBV29-1	TRBJ2-7	CSATPGTGAYEQYF	TGCAGCGCCACCCCCGGGACAGGGGCCTACGAGCAGTACTTC
-	-	TRBV9	TRBJ2-1	CASSPPRGREQFF	TGTGCCAGCAGCCCCCCCAGGGGCCGTGAGCAGTTCTTC
-	-	TRBV7-2	TRBJ1-3	CASSLVLGVGSGNTIYF	TGTGCCAGCAGCTTAGTTTTAGGAGTTGGGTCTGGAAACACCATATATTTT
once	TRBD2	TRBV7-8	TRBJ2-7	CASSLSSTSGSNYEQYF	TGTGCCAGCAGCTTAAGCTCAACTAGCGGGAGTAACTACGAGCAGTACTTC
-	TRBD1	TRBV30	TRBJ1-2	CAWRDRGGYTF	TGTGCCTGGAGAGACAGGGGAGGCTACACCTTC
-	TRBD2	TRBV19	TRBJ2-3	CASSPPWAGRADTQYF	TGTGCCAGTAGCCCCCCATGGGCAGGGAGGGCAGATACGCAGTATTTT
-	-	TRBV28	TRBJ2-7	CASSFQGGGYEQYF	TGTGCCAGCAGTTTTCAGGGAGGGGGTTACGAGCAGTACTTC
-	TRBD1	TRBV29-1	TRBJ1-5	CSAETGGGQPQNF	TGCAGCGCCGAGACAGGGGGCGGTCAGCCCCAGAATTTT
-	-	TRBV4-3	TRBJ2-7	CASSQEALDDDEQYF	TGCGCCAGCAGCCAAGAGGCACTAGACGACGACGAGCAGTACTTC
-	TRBD2	TRBV28	TRBJ2-7	CASSNSLGYPGGRDEQYF	TGTGCCAGCAGTAACAGTTTGGGATACCCGGGGGGTCGAGACGAGCAGTACTTC
-	TRBD2	TRBV5-4	TRBJ2-1	CASSTGLAGDNEQFF	TGTGCCAGCAGCACAGGACTAGCGGGAGACAATGAGCAGTTCTTC
once	TRBD2	TRBV6-1	TRBJ2-7	CASSEARLAGLGEQYF	TGTGCCAGCAGTGAAGCGAGGCTAGCGGGTTTGGGTGAGCAGTACTTC
-	TRBD2	TRBV4-3	TRBJ2-1	CASSQEASGFYYNEQFF	TGCGCCAGCAGCCAAGAGGCTAGCGGGTTCTATTACAATGAGCAGTTCTTC
-	TRBD1	TRBV27	TRBJ2-7	CASSTPGTGSEQYF	TGTGCCAGCAGTACACCCGGGACAGGGTCCGAGCAGTACTTC
-	TRBD2	TRBV27	TRBJ2-1	CASSLVAGRNEQFF	TGTGCCAGCAGTTTAGTAGCGGGGAGGAATGAGCAGTTCTTC
-	TRBD2	TRBV18	TRBJ2-1	CASSPRGLAGPYNEQFF	TGTGCCAGCTCACCACGGGGACTAGCGGGTCCCTACAATGAGCAGTTCTTC
once	-	TRBV30	TRBJ1-2	CAWSDSGGLLGYGYTF	TGTGCCTGGAGTGATTCCGGGGGATTGTTAGGCTATGGCTACACCTTC
-	TRBD1	TRBV30	TRBJ1-5	CAWSQPGQGWQPQHF	TGTGCCTGGAGTCAACCGGGACAGGGCTGGCAGCCCCAGCATTTT
-	TRBD1	TRBV7-9	TRBJ2-5	CASSLFAGGETQYF	TGTGCCAGCAGCTTATTTGCAGGGGGAGAGACCCAGTACTTC
-	-	TRBV5-6	TRBJ1-2	CASSPGVCGYTF	TGTGCCAGCAGCCCCGGAGTTTGTGGCTACACCTTC
-	TRBD2	TRBV2	TRBJ2-1	CASSVGAGGTNEQFF	TGTGCCAGCAGTGTTGGGGCGGGAGGGACCAATGAGCAGTTCTTC
-	TRBD2	TRBV30	TRBJ2-2	CAWTGGRPGTGELFF	TGTGCCTGGACTGGCGGGAGGCCGGGAACCGGGGAGCTGTTTTTT
-	TRBD1	TRBV5-6	TRBJ1-5	CASSKGTGDQPQHF	TGTGCCAGCAGTAAGGGGACAGGGGATCAGCCCCAGCATTTT
-	TRBD2	TRBV7-2	TRBJ2-7	CASSFGLEAAVQYF	TGTGCCAGCAGCTTCGGACTAGAGGCAGCCGTGCAGTACTTC
few	TRBD1	TRBV19	TRBJ1-1	CASSPGQGYTEAFF	TGTGCCAGTAGTCCGGGACAGGGGTACACTGAAGCTTTCTTT
-	TRBD2	TRBV11-2	TRBJ2-7	CASTGGSGASYEQYF	TGTGCCAGCACCGGGGGTAGCGGGGCATCCTACGAGCAGTACTTC
-	-	TRBV21-1	TRBJ2-5	CASSKGRTMTKGTQYF	TGTGCCAGCAGCAAAGGGAGGACGATGACAAAGGGGACCCAGTACTTC
-	TRBD1	TRBV5-1	TRBJ2-7	CASSFGGTGQSGAVYEQYF	TGCGCCAGCAGCTTTGGCGGGACAGGGCAATCGGGAGCTGTCTACGAGCAGTACTTC
once	-	TRBV7-8	TRBJ2-1	CATRDNEQFF	TGTGCCACCCGTGACAATGAGCAGTTCTTC
-	-	TRBV5-8	TRBJ2-1	CARGAGENEQFF	TGTGCCAGGGGGGCAGGTGAGAATGAGCAGTTCTTC
-	TRBD1	TRBV7-3	TRBJ2-2	CASSLRTRGLNTGELFF	TGTGCCAGCAGCTTAAGGACCAGGGGGCTTAACACCGGGGAGCTGTTTTTT
-	-	TRBV19	TRBJ2-3	CASSTGAGDTQYF	TGTGCCAGTAGTACAGGCGCAGGAGATACGCAGTATTTT